The 22 T cell receptor beta chains below come from one sample, sequenced in a study of breast tumors, draining lymph nodes, adjacent tissues. A single record per CDR3 protein comes from TCRdb applying MiXCR to the multiplex PCR reads. The sample contains over 200,000 distinct CDR3 sequences, approximately 29% of which appear only once. Samples came from axillary lymph nodes draining the breast cancer. The material sequenced was axillary lymph node tissue. All receptors come from a female donor with breast cancer. Some clones in this sample may be carry-over from other donors' samples.

This clonotype is termed medium-sized (0.01 to 0.1%). This chain uses TRBV12-3 or TRBV12-4 with TRBJ1-6, with D perhaps matching TRBD1 (5 bases). The CDR3 covers 13 residues. V was shortened by 8 bases and J by 10 bases, with 15 bases between the two germline ends. CDR3 DNA sequence: TGTGCCAGCCAGTTCGGGACCGACTCACCCCTCCACTTT. This gives the protein CASQFGTDSPLHF.

This clonotype was observed at least ten times. The chain is built from TRBV29-1 and TRBJ1-4; TRBD1 aligns across 9 bases. V lost 2 bases to trimming and J lost 7 bases; unmatched junction nucleotides: 8. This CDR3 is built from 15 residues. Germline CDR1 and CDR2: SQVTM and ANQGSEA. The CDR3 nucleotides are TGCAGCGTTGAATTTGTGGACAGGGGAAGTGAAAAACTGTTTTTT. The encoded protein is CSVEFVDRGSEKLFF.

This clonotype was counted at least ten times. J is TRBJ1-6 and V is TRBV12-3 or TRBV12-4; perhaps TRBD1 as D (6 bases). V lost 5 bases to trimming and J lost 7 bases, with 15 bases between them. CDR3 length: 15 residues. The CDR3 bases are TGTGCCAGCAGTCTTCAGGACAGAACGAATTCACCCCTCCACTTT. Protein product: CASSLQDRTNSPLHF.

About this clonotype itself: The conserved phenylalanine or tryptophan normally closing the CDR3 is absent here, so this likely arose from a read error. V and J are TRBV9 and TRBJ1-1; D is unclear. CDR1 and CDR2 (germline): SGDLS, YYNGEE. The CDR3 is 13 residues long. The V end was cut by 4 bases, the J end by 4 bases, with 11 bases between. This chain's CDR3 is CASSPYLGTEAFL. The CDR3 bases are TGTGCCAGCAGCCCCTACCTGGGCACTGAAGCTTTCTTG.

V and J are TRBV15 and TRBJ2-1; weak D call: TRBD2 (7 bases). Trimming left V 3 bases short and J 9 bases short, with 21 bases between. This CDR3 region has 16 residues. CDR1 and CDR2 from the germline V gene are LNHNV and YYDKDF (reference sequence). The CDR3 here is CATSSSQRQGGGEQFF. The CDR3 bases are TGTGCCACCAGCAGCTCACAGCGCCAGGGAGGGGGTGAGCAGTTCTTC.

This clonotype was counted a single time. The chain couples TRBV10-3 to TRBJ1-2; D is perhaps TRBD1 (6 bases). Germline CDR1 ENHRY, CDR2 SYGVKD. Trimming shortened V by 2 bases and J by 3 bases, and 16 bases separated the two germline ends. This CDR3 contains 16 residues. The DNA of the CDR3 is TGTGCCATCAGTGAGGTACCGGGGGCGCCTGACTATGGCTACACCTTC. Translating it yields CAISEVPGAPDYGYTF.

The sample holds many counts of this clonotype. The chain carries TRBV20-1 and TRBJ2-7; D is unresolved. V dropped 6 bases and J dropped 3 bases, with 21 bases sitting between them. CDR1 and CDR2 from the germline V gene are DFQATT and SNEGSKA (reference sequence). The length of the CDR3 is 15 residues. The CDR3 nucleotides are TGCAGTGCGACGGACCGGAGAGTTATAGACTACGAGCAGTACTTC. Translated, it gives CSATDRRVIDYEQYF.

This clonotype was observed at least ten times. The genes are TRBV2 and TRBJ2-7; the match to TRBD1 covers 7 bases. The V gene end was trimmed by 6 bases and the J gene end by 5 bases; junction bases not matched to a gene: 4. Per the germline V gene, CDR1 is SNHLY and CDR2 is FYNNEI. The CDR3 length is 12 residues. The CDR3 is CASRYRGHEQYF. The CDR3 bases are TGTGCCAGCAGATACAGGGGCCACGAGCAGTACTTC. The whole variable domain, remainder taken from reference TRBV2 and TRBJ2-7, is EPEVTQTPSHQVTQMGQEVILRCVPISNHLYFYWYRQILGQKVEFLVSFYNNEISEKSEIFDDQFSVERPDGSNFTLKIRSTKLEDSAMYFCASRYRGHEQYFGPGTRLTVT.

This clonotype came up many times. The gene calls are TRBV20-1 and TRBJ1-5; D gene unclear. This CDR3 comprises 14 residues. The V end was cut by 3 bases, the J end by 2 bases, with 11 bases between. Per the germline V gene, CDR1 is DFQATT and CDR2 is SNEGSKA (reference sequence). The DNA of the CDR3 is TGCAGTGCTAGGGAAGAGTTGCGCAATCAGCCCCAGCATTTT. Translation gives CSAREELRNQPQHF.

J is TRBJ1-5 and V is TRBV2; D possibly corresponds to TRBD1 (5 bases). This CDR3 has 17 amino acids. Germline values: CDR1 SNHLY, CDR2 FYNNEI. V lost 1 base and J lost 11, with 24 bases in between. This CDR3 reads CASSEGPGLADQETQHF. The CDR3 DNA reads as TGTGCCAGCAGTGAAGGCCCGGGACTAGCGGATCAAGAGACCCAGCATTTT.

The chain links TRBV20-1 to TRBJ2-7; 12 bases line up with TRBD2. The germline gives CDR1 DFQATT, CDR2 SNEGSKA (reference sequence). The V and J ends lost 6 bases and 2 bases, in that order; junction bases with no gene match: 5. CDR3 length: 14 amino acids. The DNA of the CDR3 is TGCAGTGCAAGACTAGCGGGAGTCCCCTACGAGCAGTACTTC. This translates into CSARLAGVPYEQYF.

Regarding this clonotype: This clone may be a read error of a much larger clone one base away. The CDR3 reads CASSLASGMSAYEQYF. Written as DNA, the CDR3 is TGCGCCAGCAGCTTGGCTAGCGGGATGAGCGCCTACGAGCAGTACTTC. This chain links TRBV5-1 with TRBJ2-7; 9 bases map to TRBD2. This CDR3 comprises 16 residues. The trim removed 0 bases at V and 2 bases at J, leaving 6 bases unmatched. In germline, CDR1 is SGHRS, CDR2 YFSETQ.

The chain recombines TRBV2 with TRBJ2-7, with 9 nucleotides matching TRBD2. Germline V lookup: CDR1 SNHLY, CDR2 FYNNEI. The CDR3 contains 14 residues. V was pared by 4 bases and J by 2 bases, with 3 bases of the junction left unmatched. Here the CDR3 DNA reads TGTGCCAGCAGTGGGCGACTAGCGGCCTACGAGCAGTACTTC. Translation gives CASSGRLAAYEQYF. The entire variable domain, with the rest obtained from reference TRBV2 and TRBJ2-7, is as follows: EPEVTQTPSHQVTQMGQEVILRCVPISNHLYFYWYRQILGQKVEFLVSFYNNEISEKSEIFDDQFSVERPDGSNFTLKIRSTKLEDSAMYFCASSGRLAAYEQYFGPGTRLTVT.

This chain uses TRBV20-1 with TRBJ2-7; 11 nucleotides align to TRBD1. V lost 1 base to trimming and J lost 7 bases; unmatched junction nucleotides: 3. This CDR3 has 13 amino acids. Per the germline V gene, CDR1 is DFQATT and CDR2 is SNEGSKA (reference sequence). Written as DNA, the CDR3 is TGCAGTGCTAGAGGGGACAGGGGGAAAGAGCAGTACTTC. This codes for CSARGDRGKEQYF.

This chain links TRBV25-1 with TRBJ2-5; TRBD1 matches at 8 bases. The germline gives CDR1 MGHDK, CDR2 SYGVNS. There are 15 residues in the CDR3. V was clipped by 3 bases and J by 5 bases; unmatched bases: 8. DNA for the CDR3: TGTGCCAGCAGTGACCCCGGACAGGGCCGGGAGACCCAGTACTTC. This translates into CASSDPGQGRETQYF.

This clonotype showed up many times. The chain recombines TRBV6-6 with TRBJ2-3, with D perhaps TRBD2 (5 bases). This CDR3 is built from 14 residues. Germline V gene sequence: CDR1 MNHNY, CDR2 SVGAGI (reference sequence). The germline V and J ends were trimmed by 6 bases and 0 bases, with 10 bases remaining between them. The CDR3 region has the DNA TGTGCCAGCAGGTCAGGACTGAGCACAGATACGCAGTATTTT. As protein: CASRSGLSTDTQYF.

Concerning this clonotype itself: A read error may be the cause here, since a much bigger clone is one base away. The J gene is TRBJ1-4, the V gene TRBV30, with D perhaps matching TRBD1 (5 bases). The CDR3 totals 14 residues. V was clipped by 3 bases and J by 7 bases, with 15 bases between them. Germline V gives CDR1 GTSNPN, CDR2 SVGIG (reference sequence). This chain's CDR3 is CAWRREGRGEKLFF. The CDR3 bases are TGTGCCTGGAGGAGAGAGGGGAGAGGTGAAAAACTGTTTTTT.

This clonotype was counted ten times or more. The rearrangement links TRBV20-1 to TRBJ2-7; D possibly corresponds to TRBD2 (6 bases). This CDR3 comprises 12 residues. The V end was cut by 5 bases, the J end by 4 bases, with 12 bases between. The germline V gene has CDR1 DFQATT and CDR2 SNEGSKA (reference sequence). The CDR3 is CSADLREYEQYF. The CDR3 coding sequence is TGCAGTGCTGATCTTCGGGAGTACGAGCAGTACTTC.

The table lists this clonotype with many counts. The rearrangement uses TRBV7-8 and TRBJ2-3; no clear D. This CDR3 contains 13 residues. From germline, CDR1 is SGHVS and CDR2 FQNEAQ. Trimming left V 8 bases short and J 0 bases short, with 9 bases between. The CDR3 is CASLGRSTDTQYF. The CDR3 DNA reads as TGTGCCAGCCTTGGGCGTAGCACAGATACGCAGTATTTT. Based on the CDR3 plus reference TRBV7-8 and TRBJ2-3, the full variable domain is GAGVSQSPRYKVAKRGQDVALRCDPISGHVSLFWYQQALGQGPEFLTYFQNEAQLDKSGLPSDRFFAERPEGSVSTLKIQRTQQEDSAVYLCASLGRSTDTQYFGPGTRLTVL.

To note about this clonotype: A clone one base away is much larger, so this may be a read error. This sequence joins TRBV6-4 and TRBJ1-5; perhaps TRBD1 as D (6 bases). The CDR3 is 18 amino acids. Germline V gene sequence: CDR1 MRHNA, CDR2 SNTAGT. The CDR3 bases are TGTGCCAGCAGTCACTCGTTTCAGCAGGGGCTAAGCAATCAGCCCCAGCATTTT. This sequence encodes CASSHSFQQGLSNQPQHF.

In this sample, this clonotype turned up many times. The V gene is TRBV4-3, the J gene TRBJ1-4; TRBD1 agrees at 9 bases. CDR1 is LGHNA and CDR2 is YSLEER in the germline V gene. CDR3 size: 17 residues. Trimming removed 4 bases from V and 7 bases from J; junction bases left unmatched: 13. As DNA, the CDR3 is TGCGCCAGCAGCCTACGACCCCCGGGACAGGGAGGTGAAAAACTGTTTTTT. This sequence encodes CASSLRPPGQGGEKLFF.

There are many counts of this clonotype. This chain connects TRBV3-2 to TRBJ2-7; the table's D call, TRBD1, has no DNA check behind it. TRBV3-2 is marked as a pseudogene. This CDR3 is 16 amino acids long. The CDR3 DNA reads as TGTGCCAGCAGCCACCGGTACAAGAATGGCTCCTACGAGCAGTACTTC. Amino acids: CASSHRYKNGSYEQYF.